Below, 23 T cell receptor beta chains from the same sample are listed, as sequenced in a study of tumor-infiltrating lymphocytes in localized non-small cell lung cancer. Data came from immunoSEQ multiplex PCR; TCRdb stores just in-frame clones and leaves some out. Here the sample spans under 10,000 clones, about two thirds being singletons. Sequenced material: lung tumor tissue. These receptors were collected from a human donor with non-small cell lung cancer.

This clone was found a few times. CDR3 sequence: CASSLDLTGSGYTF. The CDR3 bases are TGCGCCAGCAGCTTGGATCTGACAGGGAGCGGCTACACCTTC. The chain recombines TRBV5-1 with TRBJ1-2; TRBD1 aligns across 7 bases. The CDR3 extends over 14 amino acids. The V gene end was trimmed by 0 bases and the J gene end by 8 bases; junction bases not matched to a gene: 7. Germline CDR1 and CDR2: SGHRS and YFSETQ.

In regard to this clone: Other DNA sequences from this sample encode an identical CDR3 as well. The V and J genes are TRBV11-2 and TRBJ1-1; no definite D call. V was clipped by 1 base and J by 0 bases, with 15 bases between them. The CDR3 totals 17 residues. Germline V gene lookup returns CDR1 SGHAT and CDR2 FQNNGV. The CDR3 DNA reads as TGTGCCAGCAGCTTAGCCACCCCCGACGGCTTGAACACTGAAGCTTTCTTT. It encodes CASSLATPDGLNTEAFF.

The chain employs TRBV7-3 and TRBJ2-2, with 9 bases matching TRBD1. V lost 4 bases to trimming and J lost 6 bases; unmatched junction nucleotides: 3. Looked up from germline, CDR1 is SGHTA and CDR2 is FQGTGA. The CDR3 consists of 14 residues. In nucleotides, the CDR3 is TGTGCCAGCAGCTCGGGACAGGGAGCCGGGGAGCTGTTTTTT. This sequence encodes CASSSGQGAGELFF.

J is TRBJ1-1 and V is TRBV7-9; no reliable D call. CDR1 and CDR2 from the germline V gene are SEHNR and FQNEAQ (reference sequence). V dropped 5 bases and J dropped 0 bases, with 13 bases sitting between them. The CDR3 length is 15 residues. CDR3: CASSPRGRMNTEAFF. The CDR3 nucleotides are TGTGCCAGCAGCCCCCGAGGCAGGATGAACACTGAAGCTTTCTTT.

The chain carries TRBV6-1 and TRBJ1-1; 7 bases align to TRBD1. Trimming cost V 4 bases and J 7 bases; bases outside gene matches: 3. The CDR3 spans 12 residues. Germline V CDR1 and CDR2: MNHNS, SASEGT. The CDR3 DNA sequence: TGTGCCAGCAGTGGGACAGGATTTGAAGCTTTCTTT. Its translation is CASSGTGFEAFF.

This clone was counted a single time. This sequence joins TRBV5-1 and TRBJ1-6; tentatively, D is TRBD1 (5 bases). Germline V gene sequence: CDR1 SGHRS, CDR2 YFSETQ. V lost 1 base and J lost 9, with 8 bases in between. The CDR3 is 13 amino acids. The CDR3 DNA sequence: TGCGCCAGCAGCTTGAACAGGTTTTCACCCCTCCACTTT. Protein: CASSLNRFSPLHF.

The V and J genes are TRBV27 and TRBJ1-2; D perhaps matches TRBD1 (5 bases). The CDR3 has 15 amino acids. Germline V gives CDR1 MNHEY, CDR2 SMNVEV (reference sequence). Trimming pared 6 bases from V and 4 bases from J, leaving 18 bases between. CDR3 in amino acids: CASSPGGALGYGYTF. CDR3 nucleotides: TGTGCCAGCAGCCCGGGAGGGGCCCTGGGCTATGGCTACACCTTC.

CDR3 loop: CASSQGPRGRSSYNEQFF. The CDR3 coding sequence is TGTGCCAGCAGCCAAGGTCCCCGCGGGAGGAGCTCCTACAATGAGCAGTTCTTC. The chain couples TRBV4-2 to TRBJ2-1, with TRBD2 identical over 8 bases. Germline CDR1 and CDR2: LGHNA and YNFKEQ. The CDR3 sequence is 18 residues long. Trimming at V came to 1 base and at J to 0 bases, leaving 8 bases not matched to a gene.

The chain joins TRBV7-9 to TRBJ1-5; 7 bases match TRBD1. The CDR3 is 16 amino acids. Trimming removed 5 bases from V and 0 bases from J; junction bases left unmatched: 7. CDR1 and CDR2 (germline): SEHNR, FQNEAQ (reference sequence). CDR3 loop: CASSDGTVNSNQPQHF. The CDR3 DNA reads as TGTGCCAGCAGCGATGGGACAGTGAATAGCAATCAGCCCCAGCATTTT.

This chain connects TRBV2 to TRBJ1-1; TRBD1 agrees at 7 bases. Per germline, CDR1 SNHLY and CDR2 FYNNEI. This CDR3 spans 11 amino acids. The DNA for the CDR3 is TGTGCGCGAGGGGGCAACACTGAAGCTTTCTTT. This codes for CARGGNTEAFF.

There are a few counts of this clone. This chain connects TRBV7-3 to TRBJ2-1, with 12 positions matching TRBD2. This CDR3 has 16 residues. Germline trimming cut 4 bases from V and 0 bases from J; bases unmatched to any gene: 1. Germline CDR1 SGHTA, CDR2 FQGTGA. The CDR3 loop is CASSSTSGSSYNEQFF. The CDR3 coding sequence is TGTGCCAGCAGCTCGACTAGCGGGAGCTCCTACAATGAGCAGTTCTTC.

V and J are TRBV20-1 and TRBJ2-7; weak D call: TRBD2 (5 bases). From germline, CDR1 is DFQATT and CDR2 SNEGSKA (reference sequence). The CDR3 has 11 residues. Between the trimmed V and J ends, which lost 6 bases and 6 bases, there was a span of 12 bases. The CDR3 DNA follows: TGCAGTGCCGGGATAGTGGGCGAGCAGTACTTC. Translated, it gives CSAGIVGEQYF.

The chain employs TRBV4-2 and TRBJ2-2, with D tentatively TRBD2 (6 bases). The CDR3 runs 19 residues. The germline gives CDR1 LGHNA, CDR2 YNFKEQ. Trimming took 0 bases from V and 2 from J, leaving 19 bases between them. DNA for the CDR3: TGTGCCAGCAGCCAAGATTATCCAACAGGACTAACAAACACCGGGGAGCTGTTTTTT. Its translation: CASSQDYPTGLTNTGELFF.

V and J are TRBV6-5 and TRBJ1-1; possibly TRBD1 for D (6 bases). This CDR3 contains 15 residues. Looked up from germline, CDR1 is MNHEY and CDR2 is SVGAGI. V was pared by 5 bases and J by 6 bases, with 19 bases between. This CDR3 is CASSHRVLTIPEAFF. CDR3 in DNA: TGTGCCAGCAGTCACAGGGTCTTGACGATCCCTGAAGCTTTCTTT.

The chain couples TRBV28 to TRBJ2-1; D is possibly TRBD1 or TRBD2 (5 bases each). Germline-derived CDR1 and CDR2 are MDHEN and SYDVKM. The germline V and J ends were trimmed by 4 bases and 7 bases, with 17 bases remaining between them. The CDR3 loop spans 15 amino acids. The CDR3 DNA reads as TGTGCCAGCAGTTCTGGGGGTCAGGTCGGGAATGAGCAGTTCTTC. This translates into CASSSGGQVGNEQFF.

The chain uses TRBV5-1 and TRBJ1-1; 10 nucleotides match TRBD1. The germline gives CDR1 SGHRS, CDR2 YFSETQ. The trim removed 1 base at V and 4 bases at J, leaving 4 bases unmatched. The length of the CDR3 is 15 residues. The CDR3 DNA is TGCGCCAGCAGCTTGCTGGGGGACAGGGGCACTGAAGCTTTCTTT. Protein product: CASSLLGDRGTEAFF.

V gene TRBV27 combines with J gene TRBJ2-1; D not certain. The V gene's germline CDR1 is MNHEY and CDR2 SMNVEV (reference sequence). Deletions cut 2 bases from V and 7 bases from J, with 12 bases between. This CDR3 comprises 14 residues. Here the CDR3 reads CASSLQVGPNEQFF. CDR3 nucleotides: TGTGCCAGCAGTTTACAGGTTGGTCCTAATGAGCAGTTCTTC.

This chain connects TRBV7-9 to TRBJ1-1; D is unclear. The CDR3 totals 14 residues. From germline, CDR1 is SEHNR and CDR2 FQNEAQ (reference sequence). Between the trimmed V and J ends, which lost 8 bases and 2 bases, there was a span of 15 bases. The CDR3 loop is CASGQVEANTEAFF. The CDR3 DNA reads as TGTGCCAGCGGGCAGGTGGAAGCCAACACTGAAGCTTTCTTT.

This clone is labeled as medium-sized (0.01 to 0.1%). The J gene is TRBJ2-4, the V gene TRBV29-1; D is unclear. This CDR3 region has 11 residues. V lost 8 bases to trimming and J lost 0 bases, with 5 bases between them. Germline values: CDR1 SQVTM, CDR2 ANQGSEA. The CDR3 DNA reads as TGCAGCTCCATAGCCAAAAACATTCAGTACTTC. Encoded protein: CSSIAKNIQYF.

This chain uses TRBV2 with TRBJ2-7, with a possible D match to TRBD1 (6 bases). The CDR3 is 14 amino acids. Looked up from germline, CDR1 is SNHLY and CDR2 is FYNNEI. Trimming pared 7 bases from V and 3 bases from J, leaving 16 bases between. Here the CDR3 reads CASKLTGQNYEQYF. CDR3 nucleotides: TGTGCCAGCAAGCTGACTGGACAGAACTACGAGCAGTACTTC.

The chain uses TRBV19 and TRBJ1-1; TRBD1 aligns across 7 bases. Germline V gene lookup returns CDR1 LNHDA and CDR2 SQIVND (reference sequence). The junction had 15 bases not matched to a gene; V was cut back by 5 bases and J by 0 bases. The CDR3 is 18 residues long. The CDR3 is CASSLGPGTEILNTEAFF. CDR3 nucleotide sequence: TGTGCCAGTAGTCTCGGTCCCGGGACAGAGATTTTGAACACTGAAGCTTTCTTT.

The chain couples TRBV6-5 to TRBJ1-5; a possible D gene is TRBD1 (6 bases). Germline V gene sequence: CDR1 MNHEY, CDR2 SVGAGI. Trimming shortened V by 6 bases and J by 7 bases, and 16 bases separated the two germline ends. CDR3 length: 14 residues. The CDR3 DNA reads as TGTGCCAGCAGGCCCGCGGGGGGGCGGCAGCCCCAGCATTTT. Translated, it gives CASRPAGGRQPQHF.

The chain uses TRBV9 and TRBJ2-7; D is uncertain. The CDR3 sequence is 14 residues long. V was shortened by 0 bases and J by 0 bases, with 7 bases between the two germline ends. CDR1 SGDLS and CDR2 YYNGEE come from the germline V gene. The DNA of the CDR3 is TGTGCCAGCAGCGTAGGTGGAATCTCCTACGAGCAGTACTTC. Translation gives CASSVGGISYEQYF.